These 16 T cell receptor beta chains were all obtained from the same sample, sequenced in a study of neurological immune-mediated disorders. TCRdb reprocessed the 5' RACE reads with MiXCR, giving one entry per CDR3 protein. Altogether roughly 20,000 distinct CDR3 sequences are present, 17% being singletons, with the ten largest covering over 6.5%. Sequenced input: CD8+ T cells from blood. These receptors all stem from a woman younger than 30 with multiple sclerosis.

This clonotype is classed as medium-sized (0.01 to 0.1%). This CDR3 is CSVPTVLNTEAFF. In DNA, the CDR3 is TGCAGCGTTCCGACAGTGCTGAACACTGAAGCTTTCTTT. The J gene is TRBJ1-1, the V gene TRBV29-1; the D gene is possibly TRBD1 (5 bases). The germline V and J ends were trimmed by 5 bases and 0 bases, with 10 bases remaining between them. There are 13 residues in the CDR3. Germline CDR1 reads SQVTM; CDR2 reads ANQGSEA.

Many counts were recorded for this clonotype. The V and J genes are TRBV2 and TRBJ1-3; unclear D gene. The germline gives CDR1 SNHLY, CDR2 FYNNEI. The CDR3 covers 15 residues. V shed 3 bases and J shed 2 bases, with 11 bases lying between them. The chain's CDR3 is CASSDDGTAGNTIYF. In DNA, the CDR3 is TGTGCCAGCAGTGATGATGGTACGGCTGGAAACACCATATATTTT.

On this clonotype itself: This could be a read error, since a much larger clone is one nucleotide away. The V and J genes are TRBV30 and TRBJ1-1; D unresolved. From germline, CDR1 is GTSNPN and CDR2 SVGIG (reference sequence). There are 12 residues in the CDR3. CDR3 residues: CAWSVTGPEGFF. The DNA of the CDR3 is TGTGCCTGGAGTGTAACCGGCCCTGAAGGTTTCTTT.

This clonotype was seen at least ten times. This sequence joins TRBV20-1 and TRBJ1-4; D remains unclear. The germline V gene has CDR1 DFQATT and CDR2 SNEGSKA (reference sequence). This CDR3 is built from 17 residues. Between the trimmed V and J ends, which lost 3 bases and 4 bases, there was a span of 21 bases. The CDR3 coding sequence is TGCAGTGCTAGTTCTCCCGCCCGGGCGTGGGGTAATGAAAAACTGTTTTTT. Its protein product is CSASSPARAWGNEKLFF.

This clonotype was observed many times. The V call is TRBV27, the J call TRBJ2-4; 13 bases are a match to TRBD2. Germline V gives CDR1 MNHEY, CDR2 SMNVEV (reference sequence). After removal of 3 bases from V and 0 bases from J, the junction contained 5 bases not matched to a gene. CDR3 length: 18 amino acids. The CDR3 DNA follows: TGTGCCAGCAGTTTTTGGACTAGCGGGAGTCTAGCCAAAAACATTCAGTACTTC. This encodes CASSFWTSGSLAKNIQYF.

The chain is built from TRBV7-8 and TRBJ2-3; D not certain. CDR1 and CDR2 (germline): SGHVS, FQNEAQ. The germline V and J ends were trimmed by 1 base and 6 bases, with 8 bases remaining between them. This CDR3 has 13 residues. The CDR3 here is CASSLEGWDTQYF. The CDR3 nucleotides are TGTGCCAGCAGCTTAGAGGGTTGGGATACGCAGTATTTT.

The V call is TRBV7-6, the J call TRBJ2-2; D possibly corresponds to TRBD1 (5 bases). The CDR3 covers 15 residues. The germline V and J ends were trimmed by 5 bases and 8 bases, with 18 bases remaining between them. Per germline, CDR1 SGHVS and CDR2 FNYEAQ. The CDR3 region has the DNA TGTGCCAGCAGCCCGTGGGGCCGTGTTCAAGGGGAGCTGTTTTTT. Its protein product is CASSPWGRVQGELFF.

This clonotype is termed medium-sized (0.01 to 0.1%). The genes are TRBV14 and TRBJ2-4; D gene ambiguous. This CDR3 is built from 12 residues. Trimming removed 1 base at V and 6 bases at J, with 4 bases between. CDR1 is SGHDN and CDR2 is FVKESK in the germline V gene. The DNA of the CDR3 is TGTGCCAGCAGCCAAGGGGGAAACATTCAGTACTTC. Protein: CASSQGGNIQYF. The variable domain in full, completed from reference TRBV14 and TRBJ2-4, reads EAGVTQFPSHSVIEKGQTVTLRCDPISGHDNLYWYRRVMGKEIKFLLHFVKESKQDESGMPNNRFLAERTGGTYSTLKVQPAELEDSGVYFCASSQGGNIQYFGAGTRLSVL.

This chain links TRBV20-1 with TRBJ2-1; TRBD1 matches at 8 bases. Trimming took 2 bases from V and 10 from J; bases not matched to a gene: 4. Germline V gene lookup returns CDR1 DFQATT and CDR2 SNEGSKA (reference sequence). CDR3 size: 12 residues. Here the CDR3 reads CSARSGGREQFF. CDR3 sequence (DNA): TGCAGTGCTAGATCAGGGGGCAGAGAGCAGTTCTTC.

The table lists this clonotype with many counts. The rearrangement joins TRBV5-6 to TRBJ2-7; perhaps TRBD1 as D (5 bases). Germline CDR1 reads SGHDT; CDR2 reads YYEEEE. This CDR3 spans 14 amino acids. Trimming took off 1 base at V and 2 bases at J, with 10 bases between the two ends. In DNA form, the CDR3 reads TGTGCCAGCAGCTTGTCTCGACAGACCTACGAGCAGTACGTC. This codes for CASSLSRQTYEQYV.

This clonotype was recorded at least ten times. The rearrangement links TRBV24-1 to TRBJ2-5; 13 nucleotides agree with TRBD2. Germline assignment: CDR1 KGHDR and CDR2 SFDVKD. The CDR3 is 17 amino acids. Losses at the gene ends were 2 bases for V and 5 bases for J; bases not matched to a gene: 7. As DNA, the CDR3 is TGTGCCACCAGTGATTCAACTAGCGGGAGGGCCAGGGAGACCCAGTACTTC. This gives the protein CATSDSTSGRARETQYF.

This clonotype showed up many times. This rearrangement joins TRBV6-2 or TRBV6-3 to TRBJ2-7; a possible D gene is TRBD2 (5 bases). This CDR3 contains 14 residues. The V end was cut by 4 bases, the J end by 3 bases, with 13 bases between. Germline V gene sequence: CDR1 MNHEY, CDR2 SVGEGT. CDR3 protein: CASSSQEANYEQYV. In nucleotides, the CDR3 is TGTGCCAGCAGTTCCCAGGAGGCGAACTACGAGCAGTACGTC.

This clonotype ranks as medium-sized. The rearrangement joins TRBV25-1 to TRBJ2-2, with D tentatively TRBD1 (5 bases). V lost 6 bases and J lost 4, with 9 bases in between. This CDR3 spans 13 amino acids. The V gene's germline CDR1 is MGHDK and CDR2 SYGVNS. The CDR3 region has the DNA TGTGCCAGCAGGGACACTGGCACCGGGGAGCTGTTTTTT. Protein sequence: CASRDTGTGELFF.

This clonotype occurred many times. The chain uses TRBV5-6 and TRBJ1-1; a weak D match, TRBD1 (5 bases). The CDR3 has 13 residues. The germline V and J ends were trimmed by 5 bases and 8 bases, with 16 bases remaining between them. CDR1 is SGHDT, CDR2 YYEEEE, per germline. DNA of the CDR3: TGTGCCAGCAGGCTGGCAGGGAACTTCGAAGCTTTCTTT. This gives the protein CASRLAGNFEAFF.

This clonotype showed up many times. The CDR3 nucleotides are TGTGCCAGCAGCAAAGGGACTAGCGGGAGGGCCTCCTACGAGCAGTACGTC. Its protein product is CASSKGTSGRASYEQYV. The J gene is TRBJ2-7, the V gene TRBV7-8, with 16 positions matching TRBD2. Trimming took 5 bases from V and 0 from J; bases not matched to a gene: 4. This CDR3 is built from 17 residues. Germline values: CDR1 SGHVS, CDR2 FQNEAQ.

V gene TRBV3-1 combines with J gene TRBJ1-4; unclear D gene. Trimming pared 1 base from V and 5 bases from J, leaving 11 bases between. Germline assignment: CDR1 LGHDT and CDR2 YNNKEL (reference sequence). CDR3 length: 15 residues. CDR3 loop: CASSQVGRPNEKLFF. The CDR3 nucleotides read TGTGCCAGCAGCCAAGTTGGCAGGCCAAATGAAAAACTGTTTTTT.